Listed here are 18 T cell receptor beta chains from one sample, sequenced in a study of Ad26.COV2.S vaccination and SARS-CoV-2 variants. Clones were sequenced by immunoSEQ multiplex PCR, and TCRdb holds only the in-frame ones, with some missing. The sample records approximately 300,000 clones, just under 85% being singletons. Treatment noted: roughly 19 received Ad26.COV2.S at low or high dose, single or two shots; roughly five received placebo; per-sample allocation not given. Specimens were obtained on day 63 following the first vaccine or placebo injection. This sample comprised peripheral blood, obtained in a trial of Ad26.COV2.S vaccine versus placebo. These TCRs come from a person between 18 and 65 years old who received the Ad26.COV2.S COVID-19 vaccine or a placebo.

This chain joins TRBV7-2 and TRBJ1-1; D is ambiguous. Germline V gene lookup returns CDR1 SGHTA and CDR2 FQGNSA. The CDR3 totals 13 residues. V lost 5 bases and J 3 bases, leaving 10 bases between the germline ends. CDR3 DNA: TGTGCCAGCAGCCCTCGTAGGGACACTGAAGCTTTCTTT. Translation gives CASSPRRDTEAFF.

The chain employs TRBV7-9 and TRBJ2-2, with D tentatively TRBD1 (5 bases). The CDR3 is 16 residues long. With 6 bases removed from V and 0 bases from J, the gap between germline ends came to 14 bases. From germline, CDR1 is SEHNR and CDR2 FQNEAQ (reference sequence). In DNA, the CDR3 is TGTGCCAGCAGTGTAAGGGCAGGGCCGAACACCGGGGAGCTGTTTTTT. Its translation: CASSVRAGPNTGELFF. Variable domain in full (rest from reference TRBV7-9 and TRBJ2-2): DTGVSQNPRHKITKRGQNVTFRCDPISEHNRLYWYRQTLGQGPEFLTYFQNEAQLEKSRLLSDRFSAERPKGSFSTLEIQRTEQGDSAMYLCASSVRAGPNTGELFFGEGSRLTVL.

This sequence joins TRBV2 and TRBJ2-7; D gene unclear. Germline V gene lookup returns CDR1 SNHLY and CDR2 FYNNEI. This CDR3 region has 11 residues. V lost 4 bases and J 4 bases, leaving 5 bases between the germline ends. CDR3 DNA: TGTGCCAGCAGTGTAAGTTACGAGCAGTACTTC. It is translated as CASSVSYEQYF.

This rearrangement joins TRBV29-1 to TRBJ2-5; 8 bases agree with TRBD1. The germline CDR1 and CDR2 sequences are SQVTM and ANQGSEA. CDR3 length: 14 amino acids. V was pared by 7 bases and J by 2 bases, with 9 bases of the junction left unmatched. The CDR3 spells CSDQGGQVQETQYF. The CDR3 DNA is TGCAGCGACCAGGGGGGACAGGTACAAGAGACCCAGTACTTC.

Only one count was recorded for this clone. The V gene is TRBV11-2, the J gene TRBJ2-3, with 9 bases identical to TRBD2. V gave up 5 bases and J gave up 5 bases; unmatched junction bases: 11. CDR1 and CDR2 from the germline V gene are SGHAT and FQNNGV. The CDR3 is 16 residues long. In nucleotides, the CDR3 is TGTGCCAGCAGCCAAGGCGGCGGGGGGGCTAAAGATACGCAGTATTTT. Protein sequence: CASSQGGGGAKDTQYF.

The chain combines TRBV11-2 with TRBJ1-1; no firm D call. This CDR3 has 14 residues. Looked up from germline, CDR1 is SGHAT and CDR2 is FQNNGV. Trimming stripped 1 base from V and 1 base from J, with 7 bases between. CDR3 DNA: TGTGCCAGCAGCTTAGGATTGACGAACACTGAAGCTTTCTTT. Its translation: CASSLGLTNTEAFF. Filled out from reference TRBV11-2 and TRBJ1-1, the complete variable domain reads EAGVAQSPRYKIIEKRQSVAFWCNPISGHATLYWYQQILGQGPKLLIQFQNNGVVDDSQLPKDRFSAERLKGVDSTLKIQPAKLEDSAVYLCASSLGLTNTEAFFGQGTRLTVV.

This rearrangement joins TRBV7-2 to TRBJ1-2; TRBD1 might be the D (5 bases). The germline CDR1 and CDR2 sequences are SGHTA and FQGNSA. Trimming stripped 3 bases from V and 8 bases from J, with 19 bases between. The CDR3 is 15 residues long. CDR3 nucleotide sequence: TGTGCCAGCAGCTTGCAAGGGGTCGGGGATAAGGGCTACACCTTC. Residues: CASSLQGVGDKGYTF.

CDR3 protein: CASEKGTGEMNEQFF. The CDR3 DNA reads TGTGCCAGCGAAAAGGGGACAGGGGAAATGAATGAGCAGTTCTTC. The rearrangement links TRBV7-9 to TRBJ2-1; 10 bases map to TRBD1. CDR3 length: 15 amino acids. CDR1 and CDR2 (germline): SEHNR, FQNEAQ (reference sequence). The V segment lost 8 bases and the J segment 7 bases; nucleotides outside the gene matches: 11.

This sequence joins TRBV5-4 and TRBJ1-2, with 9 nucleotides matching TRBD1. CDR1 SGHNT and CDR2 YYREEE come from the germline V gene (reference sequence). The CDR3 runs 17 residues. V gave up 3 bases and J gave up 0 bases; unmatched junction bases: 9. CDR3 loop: CASSSYPRQGANYGYTF. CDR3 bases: TGTGCCAGCAGCTCCTACCCTAGACAGGGGGCTAACTATGGCTACACCTTC.

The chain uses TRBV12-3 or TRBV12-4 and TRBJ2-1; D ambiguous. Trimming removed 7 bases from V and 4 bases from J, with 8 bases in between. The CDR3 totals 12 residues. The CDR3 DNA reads TGTGCCAGCACGGCGGATTACAATGAGCAGTTCTTC. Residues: CASTADYNEQFF.

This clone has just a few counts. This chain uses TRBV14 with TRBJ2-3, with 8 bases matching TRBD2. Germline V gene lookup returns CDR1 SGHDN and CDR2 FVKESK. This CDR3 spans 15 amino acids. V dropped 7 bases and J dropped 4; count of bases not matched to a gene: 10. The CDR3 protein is CASTLSGGDADTQYF. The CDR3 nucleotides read TGTGCCAGCACCTTGAGCGGGGGTGACGCAGATACGCAGTATTTT.

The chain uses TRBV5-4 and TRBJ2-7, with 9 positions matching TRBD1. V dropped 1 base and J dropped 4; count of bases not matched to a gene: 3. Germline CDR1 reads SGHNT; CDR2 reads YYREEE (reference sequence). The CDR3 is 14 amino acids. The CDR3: CASSLRDREYEQYF. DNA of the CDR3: TGTGCCAGCAGCTTGCGGGACAGGGAATACGAGCAGTACTTC.

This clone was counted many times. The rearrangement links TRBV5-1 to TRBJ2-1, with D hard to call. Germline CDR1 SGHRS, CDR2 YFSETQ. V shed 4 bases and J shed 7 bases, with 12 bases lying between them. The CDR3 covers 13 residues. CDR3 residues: CASSNPPANEQFF. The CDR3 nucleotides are TGCGCCAGCAGCAACCCCCCTGCAAATGAGCAGTTCTTC. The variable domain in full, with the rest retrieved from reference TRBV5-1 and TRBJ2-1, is KAGVTQTPRYLIKTRGQQVTLSCSPISGHRSVSWYQQTPGQGLQFLFEYFSETQRNKGNFPGRFSGRQFSNSRSEMNVSTLELGDSALYLCASSNPPANEQFFGPGTRLTVL.

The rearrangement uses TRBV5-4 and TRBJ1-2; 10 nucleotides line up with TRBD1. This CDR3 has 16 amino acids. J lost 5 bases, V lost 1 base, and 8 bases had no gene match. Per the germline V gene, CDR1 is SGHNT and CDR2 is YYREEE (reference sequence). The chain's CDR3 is CASSLLGQGDGYGYTF. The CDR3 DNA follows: TGTGCCAGCAGCTTGTTAGGACAGGGGGACGGGTATGGCTACACCTTC. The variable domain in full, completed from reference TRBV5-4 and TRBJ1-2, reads ETGVTQSPTHLIKTRGQQVTLRCSSQSGHNTVSWYQQALGQGPQFIFQYYREEENGRGNFPPRFSGLQFPNYSSELNVNALELDDSALYLCASSLLGQGDGYGYTFGSGTRLTVV.

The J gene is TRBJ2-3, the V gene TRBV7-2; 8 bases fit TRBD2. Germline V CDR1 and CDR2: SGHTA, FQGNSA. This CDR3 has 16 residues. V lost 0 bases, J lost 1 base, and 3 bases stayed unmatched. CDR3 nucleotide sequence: TGTGCCAGCAGCTTAGCGGGAGCGGGGGGCACAGATACGCAGTATTTT. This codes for CASSLAGAGGTDTQYF.

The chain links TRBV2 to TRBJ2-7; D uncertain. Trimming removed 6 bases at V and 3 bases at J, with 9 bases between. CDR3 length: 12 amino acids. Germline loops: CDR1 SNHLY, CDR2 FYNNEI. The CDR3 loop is CASRTNDYEQYF. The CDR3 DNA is TGTGCCAGCAGAACTAACGACTACGAGCAGTACTTC. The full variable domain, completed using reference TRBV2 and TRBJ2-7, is EPEVTQTPSHQVTQMGQEVILRCVPISNHLYFYWYRQILGQKVEFLVSFYNNEISEKSEIFDDQFSVERPDGSNFTLKIRSTKLEDSAMYFCASRTNDYEQYFGPGTRLTVT.

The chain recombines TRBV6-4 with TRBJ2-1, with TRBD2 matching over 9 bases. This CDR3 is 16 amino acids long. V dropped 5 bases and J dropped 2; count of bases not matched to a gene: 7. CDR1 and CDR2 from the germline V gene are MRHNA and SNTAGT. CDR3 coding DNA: TGTGCCAGCAGTACACTACCTAGCGGGACCTACAATGAGCAGTTCTTC. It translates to CASSTLPSGTYNEQFF.

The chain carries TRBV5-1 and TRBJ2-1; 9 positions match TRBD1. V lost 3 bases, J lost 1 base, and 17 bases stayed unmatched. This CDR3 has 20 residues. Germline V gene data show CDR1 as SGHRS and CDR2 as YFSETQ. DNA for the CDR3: TGCGCCAGCAGCTGGTCGGGGGGACAGGGCCGGTCTAGGTCCTACAATGAGCAGTTCTTC. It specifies CASSWSGGQGRSRSYNEQFF.